This is a list of T cell receptor beta chains from one sample in a study of T cells in tuberculosis. Clones were sequenced by immunoSEQ multiplex PCR, and TCRdb holds only the in-frame ones, with some missing. The sample records about 34,000 clones, about nine tenths being singletons. Sequenced: PBMCs. Receptors originate from a donor aged 10 to 29 with latent tuberculosis or without tuberculosis infection. Each CDR3 is given with its conserved first and last residue. Each record gives: D gene, V gene, J gene, clone size, CDR3 DNA, CDR3 protein. A D gene is named only where the DNA matches it firmly. Where a row states a size, it is once, few, many or the class of an expanded clone; other rows omit it.

D gene: TRBD1; V gene: TRBV5-6; J gene: TRBJ1-2; clone size: .; CDR3 DNA: TGTGCCAGCAGCTTTGGACAGGGCGGCTACACCTTC; CDR3 protein: CASSFGQGGYTF
D gene: TRBD1; V gene: TRBV28; J gene: TRBJ2-7; clone size: .; CDR3 DNA: TGTGCCAGCTTCCCGACAGGGTCCGAGCAGTACTTC; CDR3 protein: CASFPTGSEQYF
D gene: .; V gene: TRBV9; J gene: TRBJ1-4; clone size: .; CDR3 DNA: TGTGCCAGCAGCGTCGGGAATCCTAATGAAAAACTGTTTTTT; CDR3 protein: CASSVGNPNEKLFF
D gene: .; V gene: TRBV27; J gene: TRBJ1-5; clone size: .; CDR3 DNA: TGTGCCAGCAGTCCCACTCGGGGGTCCGATCAGCCCCAGCATTTT; CDR3 protein: CASSPTRGSDQPQHF
D gene: .; V gene: TRBV19; J gene: TRBJ2-3; clone size: .; CDR3 DNA: TGTGCCAGTAGTATAGCAAGAGGAGATACGCAGTATTTT; CDR3 protein: CASSIARGDTQYF
D gene: .; V gene: TRBV6-1; J gene: TRBJ1-2; clone size: .; CDR3 DNA: TGTGCCAGCAGTGAAGCGTGGGGGCTGCGTGAGAGCTACACCTTC; CDR3 protein: CASSEAWGLRESYTF
D gene: TRBD2; V gene: TRBV5-1; J gene: TRBJ2-3; clone size: .; CDR3 DNA: TGCGCCAGCAGCGTGGATTTAGCGGGGAGCACAGATACGCAGTATTTT; CDR3 protein: CASSVDLAGSTDTQYF
D gene: TRBD2; V gene: TRBV2; J gene: TRBJ2-7; clone size: few; CDR3 DNA: TGTGCCGCGGGGCTAGCGGTACGCGAGCAGTACTTC; CDR3 protein: CAAGLAVREQYF
D gene: .; V gene: TRBV6-5; J gene: TRBJ2-7; clone size: once; CDR3 DNA: TGTGCCAGCAGTTACTCCGAGGGAATCCCTGACGAGCAGTACTTC; CDR3 protein: CASSYSEGIPDEQYF
D gene: TRBD1; V gene: TRBV7-9; J gene: TRBJ1-3; clone size: .; CDR3 DNA: TGTGCCAGCAGCCTGACAGGGGGGTCTGGAAACACCATATATTTT; CDR3 protein: CASSLTGGSGNTIYF
D gene: .; V gene: TRBV15; J gene: TRBJ2-1; clone size: .; CDR3 DNA: TGTGCCACCAGCAGAGATTCCCGCCTGACAGTTGAGCAGTTCTTC; CDR3 protein: CATSRDSRLTVEQFF
D gene: .; V gene: TRBV19; J gene: TRBJ1-2; clone size: once; CDR3 DNA: TGTGCCAGTAGTATAGAGAGGGAAGCCAGCTATGGCTACACCTTC; CDR3 protein: CASSIEREASYGYTF
D gene: .; V gene: TRBV5-4; J gene: TRBJ2-3; clone size: few; CDR3 DNA: TGTGCCAGCAGCTTGTATAGCACAGATACGCAGTATTTT; CDR3 protein: CASSLYSTDTQYF
D gene: .; V gene: TRBV5-1; J gene: TRBJ1-5; clone size: few; CDR3 DNA: TGCGCCAGCAGCTTGGATTGGGGAGATCAGCCCCAGCATTTT; CDR3 protein: CASSLDWGDQPQHF
D gene: TRBD1; V gene: TRBV4-3; J gene: TRBJ1-4; clone size: .; CDR3 DNA: TGCGCCAGCAGCCAAGATCTGTACAGGGGAGGTGAAAAACTGTTTTTT; CDR3 protein: CASSQDLYRGGEKLFF
D gene: TRBD1; V gene: TRBV28; J gene: TRBJ2-7; clone size: .; CDR3 DNA: TGTGCCAGCATTACCGGGACAGGGTTGCACGAGCAGTACTTC; CDR3 protein: CASITGTGLHEQYF
D gene: .; V gene: TRBV18; J gene: TRBJ1-1; clone size: .; CDR3 DNA: TGTGCCAGCTCGGTGGGGAAACAGGTAAAAATGAACACTGAAGCTTTCTTT; CDR3 protein: CASSVGKQVKMNTEAFF
D gene: TRBD1; V gene: TRBV4-3; J gene: TRBJ1-5; clone size: few; CDR3 DNA: TGCGCCAGCAGCCAAGAAATTAAGGGGGCGGGTCAGCCCCAGCATTTT; CDR3 protein: CASSQEIKGAGQPQHF
D gene: TRBD2; V gene: TRBV7-2; J gene: TRBJ2-7; clone size: .; CDR3 DNA: TGTGCCAGCAGCTTAGCGGGAGCGGGGGCCGCCTACGAGCAGTACTTC; CDR3 protein: CASSLAGAGAAYEQYF
D gene: TRBD1; V gene: TRBV28; J gene: TRBJ1-2; clone size: few; CDR3 DNA: TGTGCCAGCAGTCAGGGGGCTGTGGCCTATGGCTACACCTTC; CDR3 protein: CASSQGAVAYGYTF
D gene: .; V gene: TRBV5-1; J gene: TRBJ1-6; clone size: few; CDR3 DNA: TGCGCCAGTAATGACGGGGGGAATTCACCCCTCCACTTT; CDR3 protein: CASNDGGNSPLHF
D gene: .; V gene: TRBV18; J gene: TRBJ1-4; clone size: .; CDR3 DNA: TGTGCCAGCTCACCACTAGCCCGGGATGAAAAACTGTTTTTT; CDR3 protein: CASSPLARDEKLFF
D gene: TRBD1; V gene: TRBV5-1; J gene: TRBJ1-4; clone size: .; CDR3 DNA: TGCGCCAGCAGCCTATATCCGGGACAGGTTAATGAAAAACTGTTTTTT; CDR3 protein: CASSLYPGQVNEKLFF